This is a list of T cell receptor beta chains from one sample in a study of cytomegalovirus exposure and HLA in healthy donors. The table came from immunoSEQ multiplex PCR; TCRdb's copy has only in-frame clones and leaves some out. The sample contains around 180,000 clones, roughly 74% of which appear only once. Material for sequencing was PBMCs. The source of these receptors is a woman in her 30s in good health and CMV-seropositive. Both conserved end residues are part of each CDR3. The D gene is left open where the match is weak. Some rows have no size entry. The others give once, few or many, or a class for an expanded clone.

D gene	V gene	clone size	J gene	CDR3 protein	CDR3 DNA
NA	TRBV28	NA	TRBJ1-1	CASTIPLRGATEAFF	TGTGCCAGCACTATCCCGCTACGGGGGGCCACTGAAGCTTTCTTT
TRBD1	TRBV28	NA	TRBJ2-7	CASSFQGAFDEQYF	TGTGCCAGCAGTTTTCAGGGGGCTTTCGACGAGCAGTACTTC
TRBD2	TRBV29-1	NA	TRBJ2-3	CSVEDGGLALRDTQYF	TGCAGCGTTGAAGATGGTGGACTAGCACTGCGAGATACGCAGTATTTT
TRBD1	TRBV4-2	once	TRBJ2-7	CASSQVGTGPYEQYF	TGTGCCAGCAGCCAGGTAGGGACAGGGCCCTACGAGCAGTACTTC
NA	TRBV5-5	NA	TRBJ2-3	CASSLGFYTDTQYF	TGTGCCAGCAGCTTGGGTTTTTACACAGATACGCAGTATTTT
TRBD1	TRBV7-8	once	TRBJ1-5	CASSFGGQGALGAQHF	TGTGCCAGCAGCTTCGGGGGACAGGGGGCCTTGGGGGCCCAGCATTTT
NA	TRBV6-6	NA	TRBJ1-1	CASSYPARMNTEAFF	TGTGCCAGCAGTTACCCAGCGCGCATGAACACTGAAGCTTTCTTT
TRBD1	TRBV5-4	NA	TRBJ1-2	CASSPQGVDGYTF	TGTGCCAGCAGCCCCCAGGGGGTGGATGGCTACACCTTC
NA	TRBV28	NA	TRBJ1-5	CASSLFGTRGDQPQHF	TGTGCCAGCAGTTTGTTCGGGACACGGGGGGATCAGCCCCAGCATTTT
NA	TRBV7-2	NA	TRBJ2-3	CASTVSGSTDTQYF	TGTGCCAGCACTGTTAGCGGTAGCACAGATACGCAGTATTTT
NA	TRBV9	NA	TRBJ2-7	CASSVGPPDGAYEQYF	TGTGCCAGCAGCGTAGGGCCCCCCGACGGGGCCTACGAGCAGTACTTC
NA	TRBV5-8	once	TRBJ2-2	CASSFSPTGTGELFF	TGTGCCAGCAGCTTTTCGCCGACAGGCACCGGGGAGCTGTTTTTT
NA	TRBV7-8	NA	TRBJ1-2	CASSLIRGADYGYTF	TGTGCCAGCAGCTTAATCAGGGGCGCGGACTATGGCTACACCTTC
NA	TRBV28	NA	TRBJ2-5	CASSTGLGGETQYF	TGTGCCAGCAGCACGGGACTGGGGGGAGAGACCCAGTACTTC
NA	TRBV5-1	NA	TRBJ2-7	CASSWGLSSGYEQYF	TGCGCCAGCAGCTGGGGACTTTCGAGCGGTTACGAGCAGTACTTC